This T cell receptor beta chain was sequenced for a study of control samples from healthy donors and cancer patients (TCRdb year 2020). Its CDR3 holds 13 amino acids, cysteine through phenylalanine. The kept DNA is CDR3 alone, 39 bases in frame from the first base. Germline trimming: 3 bases from V, 5 bases from J; junction bases outside gene matches: 6. Sequences DFQATT (CDR1) and SNEGSKA (CDR2) are obtained from the germline V gene (reference sequence). Library preparation employed the immunoSEQ multiplex PCR assay. TCRdb took over this immuneACCESS table, retaining in-frame rearrangements with V and J assigned. Such tables are incomplete; in checked studies, under half of the missing clones stem from an unresolved V gene, and the remainder is unexplained. The sample table holds roughly 120,000 clones, of which about 88% were seen once. The top ten clones comprise 2% to 2.5% of the sample. Remarks on this clone: Which antigen it targets is not known. No base-level quality is on record; no much larger clone is a single base apart.

This clonotype originated in a woman aged 70-85 years in good health. Sequenced material: blood. The chain links TRBV20-1 with TRBJ1-1, and 7 bases in between align with TRBD1. The CDR3 is CSASKGANTEAFF. At the DNA level, the sequence is TGCAGTGCTAGTAAGGGGGCTAATACTGAAGCTTTCTTT.